The 11 T cell receptor beta chains given below trace back to one sample, sequenced in a study of shared clonotypes between healthy human individuals. Libraries were prepared by immunoSEQ multiplex PCR; TCRdb keeps only in-frame clonotypes and omits some of them. The repertoire includes under 2,000,000 clones, 85% to 95% of them detected once, and 1% to 1.5% sits in the top ten. Only CD45RO-negative cells positively selected for CCR7 counted as naive CD8 cells, so terminally differentiated effector memory CD45RA+ cells were excluded. Specimen: naive CD8+ T cells sorted from blood. The receptors here all came from a man aged 18 to 29 in good health.

J is TRBJ2-1 and V is TRBV27, with no clear D. The CDR3 has 13 amino acids. Germline V gene lookup returns CDR1 MNHEY and CDR2 SMNVEV (reference sequence). The V and J ends lost 5 bases and 2 bases respectively, with 7 bases between them. The CDR3 region has the DNA TGTGCCAGCAGTCCGTTTCCCTACAATGAGCAGTTCTTC. Residues: CASSPFPYNEQFF.

The genes are TRBV4-1 and TRBJ1-2; the match to TRBD1 covers 8 bases. J lost 9 bases, V lost 4 bases, and 4 bases had no gene match. Germline V lookup: CDR1 MGHRA, CDR2 YSYEKL. CDR3 length equals 12 residues. CDR3 loop: CASSPDRVSYTF. The CDR3 nucleotides read TGCGCCAGCAGCCCGGACAGGGTTAGCTACACCTTC.

This sequence joins TRBV5-1 and TRBJ1-1; 8 positions agree with TRBD1. CDR1 SGHRS and CDR2 YFSETQ come from the germline V gene. Germline trimming cut 5 bases from V and 1 base from J; bases unmatched to any gene: 7. The CDR3 has 15 amino acids. The CDR3 loop is CASSEGDRPNTEAFF. In nucleotides, the CDR3 is TGCGCCAGCAGTGAAGGGGACAGGCCGAACACTGAAGCTTTCTTT. The whole variable domain, filled in from reference TRBV5-1 and TRBJ1-1, reads KAGVTQTPRYLIKTRGQQVTLSCSPISGHRSVSWYQQTPGQGLQFLFEYFSETQRNKGNFPGRFSGRQFSNSRSEMNVSTLELGDSALYLCASSEGDRPNTEAFFGQGTRLTVV.

The V and J genes are TRBV28 and TRBJ1-3, with no clear D. Trimming cost V 2 bases and J 4 bases, with 6 bases left between them. CDR3 length: 13 residues. Germline values: CDR1 MDHEN, CDR2 SYDVKM. In nucleotides, the CDR3 is TGTGCCAGCAGTTTAATCCCCGGAAACACCATATATTTT. This translates into CASSLIPGNTIYF.

V usage is TRBV5-6 and J usage is TRBJ2-3; D is undetermined. CDR1 SGHDT and CDR2 YYEEEE come from the germline V gene. V lost 3 bases to trimming and J lost 9 bases, with 11 bases between them. The CDR3 has 12 residues. The chain's CDR3 is CASSSAQGTQYF. In DNA form, the CDR3 reads TGTGCCAGCAGCTCCGCGCAAGGGACGCAGTATTTT.

The V gene is TRBV2, the J gene TRBJ2-7; the D gene is possibly TRBD1 (6 bases). CDR1 is SNHLY, CDR2 FYNNEI, per germline. V was clipped by 4 bases and J by 0 bases, with 10 bases between them. The CDR3 loop spans 14 amino acids. The CDR3 coding sequence is TGTGCCAGCAGTGCAGGGGTCCCCTCCTACGAGCAGTACTTC. Protein product: CASSAGVPSYEQYF.

This clone was picked up a small number of times. Additional DNA sequences in this sample encode the identical CDR3. The chain has TRBV5-6 and TRBJ1-1; D call uncertain. V dropped 0 bases and J dropped 1 base, with 4 bases sitting between them. Germline lookup yields CDR1 SGHDT and CDR2 YYEEEE. The CDR3 is 13 amino acids. The CDR3 DNA reads as TGTGCCAGCAGCTTGGGTCCGAACACTGAAGCTTTCTTT. It yields the protein CASSLGPNTEAFF.

V and J are TRBV27 and TRBJ2-7, with D maybe TRBD2 (7 bases). Trimming left V 6 bases short and J 2 bases short, with 20 bases between. This CDR3 has 16 amino acids. Germline CDR1 is MNHEY and CDR2 is SMNVEV (reference sequence). CDR3 bases: TGTGCCAGCAGCCCCTCGAGCGGGACAAATACCTACGAGCAGTACTTC. Protein sequence: CASSPSSGTNTYEQYF.

This clone was counted once. V gene TRBV9 combines with J gene TRBJ1-2; no clear D. CDR1 and CDR2 from the germline V gene are SGDLS and YYNGEE. This CDR3 comprises 13 residues. V was trimmed by 5 bases and J by 6 bases, leaving 14 bases between them. In DNA, the CDR3 is TGTGCCAGCAGTGAGGTGGGAAACGATGGCTACACCTTC. Its translation: CASSEVGNDGYTF.

J is TRBJ2-5 and V is TRBV5-6; TRBD2 aligns across 12 bases. V lost 5 bases to trimming and J lost 11 bases; unmatched junction nucleotides: 13. CDR1 SGHDT and CDR2 YYEEEE come from the germline V gene. The CDR3 is 15 amino acids. In DNA form, the CDR3 reads TGTGCCAGCAGTTTTTCGACTAGCGGGAGATCCCTTCAGTACTTC. This gives the protein CASSFSTSGRSLQYF.

A remark on this clone: At one end the junction does not follow the germline gene, possibly because of a read error. The chain joins TRBV7-7 to TRBJ2-5; D is unresolved. CDR3 size: 15 residues. Germline V gene sequence: CDR1 SSHAT, CDR2 FNYEAQ (reference sequence). The CDR3 protein is CASSLETGRGETQYF. CDR3 nucleotide sequence: TGTGCTAGCAGCTTAGAGACCGGGCGAGGAGAGACCCAGTACTTC. The full variable domain, with the rest looked up from reference TRBV7-7 and TRBJ2-5, is GAGVSQSPRYKVTKRGQDVTLRCDPISSHATLYWYQQALGQGPEFLTYFNYEAQPDKSGLPSDRFSAERPEGSISTLTIQRTEQRDSAMYRCASSLETGRGETQYFGPGTRLLVL.